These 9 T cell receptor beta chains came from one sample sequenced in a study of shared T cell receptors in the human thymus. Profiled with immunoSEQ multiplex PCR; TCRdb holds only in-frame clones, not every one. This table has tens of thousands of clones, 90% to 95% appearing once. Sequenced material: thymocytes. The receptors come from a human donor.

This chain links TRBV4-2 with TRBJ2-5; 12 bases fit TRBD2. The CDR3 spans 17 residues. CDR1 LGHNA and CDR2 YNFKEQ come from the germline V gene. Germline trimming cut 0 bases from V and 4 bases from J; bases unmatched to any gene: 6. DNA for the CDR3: TGTGCCAGCAGCCAAGAATATTCTAGCGGGGGGGGAGAGACCCAGTACTTC. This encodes CASSQEYSSGGGETQYF.

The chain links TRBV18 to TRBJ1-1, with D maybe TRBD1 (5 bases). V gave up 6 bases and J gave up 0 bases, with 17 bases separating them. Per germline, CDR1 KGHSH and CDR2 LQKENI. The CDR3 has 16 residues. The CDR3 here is CASSTRAGTVNTEAFF. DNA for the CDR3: TGTGCCAGCTCTACCAGGGCAGGGACGGTGAACACTGAAGCTTTCTTT.

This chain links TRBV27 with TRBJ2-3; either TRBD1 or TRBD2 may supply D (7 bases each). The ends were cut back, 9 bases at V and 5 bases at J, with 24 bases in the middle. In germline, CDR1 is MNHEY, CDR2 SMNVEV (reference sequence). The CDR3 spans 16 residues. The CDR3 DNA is TGTGCCAGTACCAGGGGGGGGCTCTTTCTTGGAGATACGCAGTATTTT. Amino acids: CASTRGGLFLGDTQYF.

The CDR3 protein is CASSVVGQGPVRTGELFF. CDR3 in DNA: TGTGCCAGCAGCGTAGTCGGACAGGGGCCTGTTAGGACCGGGGAGCTGTTTTTT. This chain links TRBV9 with TRBJ2-2, with 9 bases that match TRBD1. Germline V gene data show CDR1 as SGDLS and CDR2 as YYNGEE. J lost 5 bases, V lost 0 bases, and 11 bases had no gene match. This CDR3 spans 18 amino acids.

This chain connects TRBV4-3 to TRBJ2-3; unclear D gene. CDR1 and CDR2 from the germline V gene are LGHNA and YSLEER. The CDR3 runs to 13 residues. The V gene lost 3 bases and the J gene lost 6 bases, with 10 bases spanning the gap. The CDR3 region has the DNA TGCGCCAGCAGCCACCGTCACAAGGATACGCAGTATTTT. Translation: CASSHRHKDTQYF.

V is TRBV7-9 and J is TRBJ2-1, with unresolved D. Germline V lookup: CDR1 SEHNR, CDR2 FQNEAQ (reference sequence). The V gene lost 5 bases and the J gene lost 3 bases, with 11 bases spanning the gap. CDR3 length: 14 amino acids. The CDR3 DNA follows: TGTGCCAGCAGCCCTCGCCGACACTACAATGAGCAGTTCTTC. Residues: CASSPRRHYNEQFF.

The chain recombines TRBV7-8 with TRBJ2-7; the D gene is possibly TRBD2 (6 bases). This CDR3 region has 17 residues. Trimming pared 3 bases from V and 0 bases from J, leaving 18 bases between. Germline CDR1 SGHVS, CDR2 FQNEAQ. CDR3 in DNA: TGTGCCAGCAGCTTTAGGCTGGAGGGGTTTGGCTCCTACGAGCAGTACTTC. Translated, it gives CASSFRLEGFGSYEQYF.

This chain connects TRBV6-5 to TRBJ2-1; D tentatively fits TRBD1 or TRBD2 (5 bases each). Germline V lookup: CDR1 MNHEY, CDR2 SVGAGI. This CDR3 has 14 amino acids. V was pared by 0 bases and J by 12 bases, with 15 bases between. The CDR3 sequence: CASSYSGTFWGQFF. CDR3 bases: TGTGCCAGCAGTTACTCGGGGACCTTCTGGGGGCAGTTCTTC.

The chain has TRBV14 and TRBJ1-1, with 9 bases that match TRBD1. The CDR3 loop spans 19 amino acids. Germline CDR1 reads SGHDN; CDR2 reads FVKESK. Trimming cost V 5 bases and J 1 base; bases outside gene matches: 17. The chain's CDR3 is CASSVGQGLVGGRNTEAFF. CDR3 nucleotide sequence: TGTGCCAGCAGCGTAGGACAGGGGTTGGTGGGTGGAAGGAACACTGAAGCTTTCTTT. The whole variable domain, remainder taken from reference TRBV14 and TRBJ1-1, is EAGVTQFPSHSVIEKGQTVTLRCDPISGHDNLYWYRRVMGKEIKFLLHFVKESKQDESGMPNNRFLAERTGGTYSTLKVQPAELEDSGVYFCASSVGQGLVGGRNTEAFFGQGTRLTVV.